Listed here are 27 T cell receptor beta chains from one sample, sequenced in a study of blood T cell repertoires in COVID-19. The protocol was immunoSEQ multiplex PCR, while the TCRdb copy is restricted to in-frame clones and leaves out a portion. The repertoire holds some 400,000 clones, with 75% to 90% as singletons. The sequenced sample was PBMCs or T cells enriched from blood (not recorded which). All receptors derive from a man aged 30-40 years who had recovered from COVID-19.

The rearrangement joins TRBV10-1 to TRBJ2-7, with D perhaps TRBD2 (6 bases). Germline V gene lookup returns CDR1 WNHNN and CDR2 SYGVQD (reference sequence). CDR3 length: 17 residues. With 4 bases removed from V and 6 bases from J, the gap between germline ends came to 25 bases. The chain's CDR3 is CASSGKPETSLGGEQYF. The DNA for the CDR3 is TGCGCCAGCAGTGGGAAACCTGAGACTAGTCTGGGAGGCGAGCAGTACTTC.

In nucleotides, the CDR3 is TGCGCCAGCAGCTTGGTAGCGGGCCGCAATGAGCAGTTCTTC. Protein sequence: CASSLVAGRNEQFF. The V gene is TRBV5-1, the J gene TRBJ2-1, with 7 nucleotides matching TRBD2. From germline, CDR1 is SGHRS and CDR2 YFSETQ. V was clipped by 0 bases and J by 6 bases; unmatched bases: 3. The CDR3 is 14 amino acids.

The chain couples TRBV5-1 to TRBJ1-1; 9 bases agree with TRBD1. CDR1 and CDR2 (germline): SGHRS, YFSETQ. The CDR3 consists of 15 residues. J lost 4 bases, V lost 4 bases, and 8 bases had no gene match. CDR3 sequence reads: CASSGGTGFLTEAFF. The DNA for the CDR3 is TGCGCCAGCAGCGGCGGGACAGGGTTTCTCACTGAAGCTTTCTTT. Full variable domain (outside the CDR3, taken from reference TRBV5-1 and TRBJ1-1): KAGVTQTPRYLIKTRGQQVTLSCSPISGHRSVSWYQQTPGQGLQFLFEYFSETQRNKGNFPGRFSGRQFSNSRSEMNVSTLELGDSALYLCASSGGTGFLTEAFFGQGTRLTVV.

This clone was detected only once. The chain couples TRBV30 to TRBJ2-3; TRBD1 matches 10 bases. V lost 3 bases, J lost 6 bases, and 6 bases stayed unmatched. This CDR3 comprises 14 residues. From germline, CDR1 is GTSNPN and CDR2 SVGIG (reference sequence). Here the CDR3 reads CAWRDRGKTDTQYF. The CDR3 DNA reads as TGTGCCTGGAGGGACAGGGGGAAGACGGATACGCAGTATTTT.

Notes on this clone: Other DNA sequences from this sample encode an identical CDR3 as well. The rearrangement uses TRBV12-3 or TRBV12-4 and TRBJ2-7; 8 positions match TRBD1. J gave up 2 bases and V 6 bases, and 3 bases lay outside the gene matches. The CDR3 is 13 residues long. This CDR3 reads CASSLTGAYEQYF. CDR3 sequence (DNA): TGTGCCAGCAGCCTGACAGGGGCCTACGAGCAGTACTTC.

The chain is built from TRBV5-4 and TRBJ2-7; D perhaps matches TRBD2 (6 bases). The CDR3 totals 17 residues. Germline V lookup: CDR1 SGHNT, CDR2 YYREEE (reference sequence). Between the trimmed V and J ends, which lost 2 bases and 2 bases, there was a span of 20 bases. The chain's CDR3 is CASSFYIWGGKTYEQYF. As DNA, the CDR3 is TGTGCCAGCAGCTTTTATATTTGGGGAGGAAAAACCTACGAGCAGTACTTC.

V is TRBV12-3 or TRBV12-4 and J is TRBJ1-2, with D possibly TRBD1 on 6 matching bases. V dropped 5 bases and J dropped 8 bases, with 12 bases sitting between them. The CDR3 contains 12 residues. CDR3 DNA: TGTGCCAGCAGTCACACGACAGGCGGCTACACCTTC. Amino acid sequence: CASSHTTGGYTF.

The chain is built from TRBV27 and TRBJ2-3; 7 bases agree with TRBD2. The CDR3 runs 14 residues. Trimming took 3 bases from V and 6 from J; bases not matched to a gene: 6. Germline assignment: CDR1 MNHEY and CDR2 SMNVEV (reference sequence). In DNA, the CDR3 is TGTGCCAGCAGTTTTTACGGGAGGTCGGATACGCAGTATTTT. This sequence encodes CASSFYGRSDTQYF.

The DNA of the CDR3 is TGTGCCAGCAGCTTAAGGACAGGGAACCCCCAGCATTTT. Its protein product is CASSLRTGNPQHF. This chain links TRBV7-8 with TRBJ1-5; 8 bases agree with TRBD1. The CDR3 is 13 residues long. V lost 2 bases, J lost 10 bases, and 4 bases stayed unmatched. Per the germline V gene, CDR1 is SGHVS and CDR2 is FQNEAQ.

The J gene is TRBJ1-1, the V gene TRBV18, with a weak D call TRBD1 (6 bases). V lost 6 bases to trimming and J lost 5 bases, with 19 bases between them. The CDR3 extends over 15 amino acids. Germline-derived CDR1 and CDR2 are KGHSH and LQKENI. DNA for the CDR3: TGTGCCAGCTCCCAAATAGCTCAGGGGTCTACTGAAGCTTTCTTT. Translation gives CASSQIAQGSTEAFF. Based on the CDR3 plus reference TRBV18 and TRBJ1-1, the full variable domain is NAGVMQNPRHLVRRRGQEARLRCSPMKGHSHVYWYRQLPEEGLKFMVYLQKENIIDESGMPKERFSAEFPKEGPSILRIQQVVRGDSAAYFCASSQIAQGSTEAFFGQGTRLTVV.

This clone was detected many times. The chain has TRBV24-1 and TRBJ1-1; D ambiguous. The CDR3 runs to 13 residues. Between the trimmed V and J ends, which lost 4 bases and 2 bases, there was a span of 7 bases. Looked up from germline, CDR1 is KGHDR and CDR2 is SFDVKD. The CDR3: CATSDGFNTEAFF. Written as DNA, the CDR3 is TGTGCCACCAGTGACGGTTTTAACACTGAAGCTTTCTTT.

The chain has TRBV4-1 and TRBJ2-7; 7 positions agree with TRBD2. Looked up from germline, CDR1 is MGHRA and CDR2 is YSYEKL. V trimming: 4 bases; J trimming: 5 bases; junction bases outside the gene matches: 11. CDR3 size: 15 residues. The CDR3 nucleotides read TGCGCCAGCAGCCCCGGCGCGGCTAGCGGCGACGAGCAGTACTTC. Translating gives CASSPGAASGDEQYF.

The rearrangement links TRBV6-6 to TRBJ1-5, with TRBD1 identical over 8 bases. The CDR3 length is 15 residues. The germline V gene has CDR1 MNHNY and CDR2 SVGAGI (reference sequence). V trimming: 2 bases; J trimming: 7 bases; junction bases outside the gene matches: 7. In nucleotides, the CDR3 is TGTGCCAGCAGTTACGGGGACAGGTGGGAACAGCCCCAGCATTTT. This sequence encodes CASSYGDRWEQPQHF.

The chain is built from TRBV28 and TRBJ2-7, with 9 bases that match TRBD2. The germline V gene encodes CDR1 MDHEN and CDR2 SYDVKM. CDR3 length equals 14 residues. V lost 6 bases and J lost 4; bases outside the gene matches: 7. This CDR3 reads CASRLSGRSYEQYF. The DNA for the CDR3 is TGTGCCAGCAGATTAAGCGGGAGGTCATACGAGCAGTACTTC.

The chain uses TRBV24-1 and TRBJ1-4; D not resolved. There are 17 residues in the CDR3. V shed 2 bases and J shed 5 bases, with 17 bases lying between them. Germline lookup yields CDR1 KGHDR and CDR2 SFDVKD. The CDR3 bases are TGTGCCACCAGTGATTCTCGGCGGGCGGGTGACAATGAAAAACTGTTTTTT. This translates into CATSDSRRAGDNEKLFF.

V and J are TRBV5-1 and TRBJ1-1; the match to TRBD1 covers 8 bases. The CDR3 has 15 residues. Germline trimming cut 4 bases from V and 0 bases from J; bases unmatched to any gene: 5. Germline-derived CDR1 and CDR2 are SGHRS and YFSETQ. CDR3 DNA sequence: TGCGCCAGCAGCGAGAGACAGGGGCTGAACACTGAAGCTTTCTTT. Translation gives CASSERQGLNTEAFF.

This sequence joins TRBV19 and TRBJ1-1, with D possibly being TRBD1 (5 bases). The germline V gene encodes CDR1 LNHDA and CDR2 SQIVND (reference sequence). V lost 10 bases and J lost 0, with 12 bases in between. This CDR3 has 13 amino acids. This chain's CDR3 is CATTGFLNTEAFF. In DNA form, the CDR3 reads TGTGCCACTACAGGTTTCTTGAACACTGAAGCTTTCTTT. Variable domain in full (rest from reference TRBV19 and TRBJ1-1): DGGITQSPKYLFRKEGQNVTLSCEQNLNHDAMYWYRQDPGQGLRLIYYSQIVNDFQKGDIAEGYSVSREKKESFPLTVTSAQKNPTAFYLCATTGFLNTEAFFGQGTRLTVV.

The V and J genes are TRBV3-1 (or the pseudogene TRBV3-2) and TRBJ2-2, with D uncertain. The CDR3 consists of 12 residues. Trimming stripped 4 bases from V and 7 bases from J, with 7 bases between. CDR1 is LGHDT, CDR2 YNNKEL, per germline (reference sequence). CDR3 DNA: TGTGCCAGCAGCCGTGCGAGCGGGGAGCTGTTTTTT. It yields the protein CASSRASGELFF.

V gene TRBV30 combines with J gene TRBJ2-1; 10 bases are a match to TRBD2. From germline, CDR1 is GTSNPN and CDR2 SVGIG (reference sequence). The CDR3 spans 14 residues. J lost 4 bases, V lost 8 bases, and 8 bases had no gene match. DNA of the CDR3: TGTGCCGGGACCTTAGCGGGAGGATACAATGAGCAGTTCTTC. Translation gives CAGTLAGGYNEQFF.

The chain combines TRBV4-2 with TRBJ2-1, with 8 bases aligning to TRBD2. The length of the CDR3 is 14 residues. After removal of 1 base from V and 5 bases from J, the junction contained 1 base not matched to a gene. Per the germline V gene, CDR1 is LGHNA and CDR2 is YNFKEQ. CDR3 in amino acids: CASSQGSGNNEQFF. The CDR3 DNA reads TGTGCCAGCAGCCAAGGTAGCGGGAACAATGAGCAGTTCTTC.

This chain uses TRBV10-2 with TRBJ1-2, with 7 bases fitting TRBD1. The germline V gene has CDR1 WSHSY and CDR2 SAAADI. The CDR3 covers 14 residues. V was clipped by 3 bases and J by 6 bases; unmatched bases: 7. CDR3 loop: CASSEDRASNGYTF. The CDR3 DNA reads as TGCGCCAGCAGTGAAGACAGGGCTTCGAATGGCTACACCTTC.

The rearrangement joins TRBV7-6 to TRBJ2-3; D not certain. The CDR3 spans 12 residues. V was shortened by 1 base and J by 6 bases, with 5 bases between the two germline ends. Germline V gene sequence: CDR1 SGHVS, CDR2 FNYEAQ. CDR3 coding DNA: TGTGCCAGCAGCTTAGTCGTTGATACGCAGTATTTT. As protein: CASSLVVDTQYF.

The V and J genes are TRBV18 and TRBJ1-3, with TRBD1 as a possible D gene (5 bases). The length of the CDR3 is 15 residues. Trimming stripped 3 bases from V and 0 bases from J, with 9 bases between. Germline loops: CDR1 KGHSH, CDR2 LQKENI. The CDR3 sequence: CASSPIDSSGNTIYF. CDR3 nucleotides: TGTGCCAGCTCACCGATCGACAGCTCTGGAAACACCATATATTTT.

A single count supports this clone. DNA for the CDR3: TGTGCCAGCAGTTTACAGAGCGCGAGCACAGATACGCAGTATTTT. Its protein is CASSLQSASTDTQYF. The V call is TRBV27, the J call TRBJ2-3; D remains ambiguous. Germline values: CDR1 MNHEY, CDR2 SMNVEV (reference sequence). CDR3 length: 15 residues. V was clipped by 2 bases and J by 0 bases, with 9 bases between them.

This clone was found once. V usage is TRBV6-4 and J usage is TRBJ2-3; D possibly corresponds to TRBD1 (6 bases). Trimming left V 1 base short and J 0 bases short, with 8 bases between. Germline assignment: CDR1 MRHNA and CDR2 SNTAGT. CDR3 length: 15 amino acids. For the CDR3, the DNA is TGTGCCAGCAGTGACTTGGGACACAGCACAGATACGCAGTATTTT. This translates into CASSDLGHSTDTQYF.

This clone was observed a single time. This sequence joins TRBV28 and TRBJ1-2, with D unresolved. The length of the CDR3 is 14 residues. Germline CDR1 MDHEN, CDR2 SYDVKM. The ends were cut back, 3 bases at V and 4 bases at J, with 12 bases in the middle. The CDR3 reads CASSFSRVGYGYTF. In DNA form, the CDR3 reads TGTGCCAGCAGTTTCTCCCGGGTGGGCTATGGCTACACCTTC.

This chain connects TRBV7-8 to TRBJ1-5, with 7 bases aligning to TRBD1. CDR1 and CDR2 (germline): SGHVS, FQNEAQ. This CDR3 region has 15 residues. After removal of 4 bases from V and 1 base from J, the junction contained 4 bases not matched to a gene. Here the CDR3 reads CASSWQQGSNQPQHF. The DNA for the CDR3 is TGTGCCAGCAGCTGGCAACAGGGGAGCAATCAGCCCCAGCATTTT.